This TCR beta chain is drawn from a study (dated by TCRdb to the mid-2010s). V was cut back by 10 bases and J by 5 bases, leaving a gap of 16 bases between them. CDR3 length: 13 amino acids, cysteine to phenylalanine. Kept here is only the CDR3 DNA, which spans 39 bases and is read in frame from base 1. The germline V gene supplies CDR1 MNHEY and CDR2 SVGAGI. The library was generated by RT-PCR. Sequenced using an Illumina MiSeq. Through fastp at Q25 and MiXCR, TCRdb rebuilt clones from the public reads, retaining in-frame beta chains. Records with the same CDR3 protein are collapsed into one entry carrying the most frequent genes and DNA. This sample is represented by almost 700,000 distinct CDR3 sequences; 11% to 15% of them were singletons. The ten biggest clones cover 3.6% of the sample. The table lists this clonotype with many counts. What antigen it recognizes has not been identified. Base-call qualities are not available, and no considerably larger clone is one nucleotide away.

Material: memory CD4+ T cells from blood. The rearranged segments are TRBV6-5 and TRBJ2-3, and perhaps TRBD1 as D gene, on 6 matching bases. This clonotype originated in a female donor in good health, serving as a healthy control. The DNA is as follows: TGTGCCACCCAGAGGGGGAGTCAAGATACGCAGTATTTT. This is translated as CATQRGSQDTQYF.